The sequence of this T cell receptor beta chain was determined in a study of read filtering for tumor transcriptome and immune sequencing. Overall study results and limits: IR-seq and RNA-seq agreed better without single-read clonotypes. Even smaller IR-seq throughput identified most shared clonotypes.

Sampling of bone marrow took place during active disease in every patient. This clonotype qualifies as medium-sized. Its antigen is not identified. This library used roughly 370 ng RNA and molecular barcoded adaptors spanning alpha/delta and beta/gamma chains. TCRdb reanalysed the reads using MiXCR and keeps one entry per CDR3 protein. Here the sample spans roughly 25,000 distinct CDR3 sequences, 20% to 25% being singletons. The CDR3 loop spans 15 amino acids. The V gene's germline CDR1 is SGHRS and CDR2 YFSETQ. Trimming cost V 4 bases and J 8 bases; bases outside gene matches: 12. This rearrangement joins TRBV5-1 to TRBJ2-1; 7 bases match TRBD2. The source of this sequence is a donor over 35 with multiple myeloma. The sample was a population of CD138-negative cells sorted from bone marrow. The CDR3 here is CASSVLGPGGDEQFF. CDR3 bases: TGCGCCAGCAGCGTGCTTGGCCCGGGGGGAGATGAGCAGTTCTTC.